The entry that follows covers one T cell receptor beta chain sequence. This entry belongs to a study of T cell changes during pregnancy in multiple sclerosis. Sequencing was performed with immunoSEQ multiplex PCR; in TCRdb, only in-frame clones are kept and a portion is missing. Found here are about 87,000 clones, around 93% of them singletons; the top ten hold 1.2% to 1.5%. The sequence was collected from a female donor in good health, enrolled as a control in a pregnancy study. The specimen comprised peripheral blood, sampled in the third trimester of pregnancy.

CDR3 sequence (DNA): TGCGCCAGCAAACATATATCAGGGAGGCAAGAGACCCAGTACTTC. As protein: CASKHISGRQETQYF. V usage is TRBV5-1 and J usage is TRBJ2-5; tentative D call: TRBD2 (6 bases). Trimming left V 6 bases short and J 2 bases short, with 17 bases between. Germline CDR1 is SGHRS and CDR2 is YFSETQ. The CDR3 is 15 residues long.